A selection of T cell receptor beta chains follows, all from one sample in a study of PD-1 blockade in classical Hodgkin lymphoma. TCRdb's table, derived via immunoSEQ multiplex PCR, lists solely in-frame clones and lacks some. The repertoire includes about 97,000 clones, around four fifths of them detected once, and 12% sits in the top ten. The sample was peripheral blood mononuclear cells (PBMCs), taken at baseline. The receptors were sampled from a human donor with classical Hodgkin lymphoma. The CDR3 runs from the conserved cysteine through the conserved F or W. The order of the fields is J gene, clone size, V gene, D gene, CDR3 protein, CDR3 DNA. D genes are given only for firm matches. Size is stated for part of the rows, as once, few or many counts, or as a class when the clone is expanded.

TRBJ2-7 | . | TRBV7-8 | . | CASSLSPAVSYEQYF | TGTGCCAGCAGCTTAAGCCCAGCGGTTTCCTACGAGCAGTACTTC
TRBJ2-3 | . | TRBV6-5 | . | CASSQGETPDTQYF | TGTGCCAGCAGTCAAGGGGAAACTCCAGATACGCAGTATTTT
TRBJ2-7 | few | TRBV4-1 | . | CASSQGPAHPVEQYF | TGCGCCAGCAGCCAAGGTCCCGCCCACCCGGTCGAGCAGTACTTC
TRBJ2-7 | once | TRBV6-1 | TRBD1 | CASSGQGPYEQYF | TGTGCCAGCAGTGGACAGGGCCCCTACGAGCAGTACTTC
TRBJ2-5 | . | TRBV27 | . | CASSLARFRETQYF | TGTGCCAGCAGTTTAGCTAGGTTCCGAGAGACCCAGTACTTC
TRBJ1-1 | once | TRBV25-1 | . | CASSLPENTEAFF | TGTGCCAGCAGTCTTCCGGAGAACACTGAAGCTTTCTTT
TRBJ1-2 | few | TRBV7-2 | . | CASSATGGYGYTF | TGTGCCAGCAGCGCCACGGGGGGCTATGGCTACACCTTC
TRBJ2-5 | . | TRBV28 | . | CASSFGRKETQYF | TGTGCCAGCAGTTTTGGCAGAAAAGAGACCCAGTACTTC
TRBJ2-2 | . | TRBV4-2 | . | CASSQTGEAGELFF | TGTGCCAGCAGCCAAACAGGGGAGGCCGGGGAGCTGTTTTTT
TRBJ2-3 | . | TRBV28 | . | CASGTTLPDTQYF | TGTGCCTCCGGCACGACCCTACCCGATACGCAGTATTTT
TRBJ2-3 | . | TRBV4-1 | TRBD2 | CASSTLGLAVTDTQYF | TGCGCCAGCAGTACCCTGGGACTAGCGGTCACAGATACGCAGTATTTT
TRBJ2-7 | . | TRBV20-1 | TRBD1 | CSGGQGREQYF | TGCAGTGGGGGACAGGGGCGCGAGCAGTACTTC
TRBJ2-1 | . | TRBV7-9 | . | CASSVLASYNEQFF | TGTGCCAGCAGCGTACTAGCTTCCTACAATGAGCAGTTCTTC
TRBJ2-1 | . | TRBV21-1 | . | CASSKARSSPHSRRYNEQFF | TGTGCCAGCAGCAAAGCGCGGTCTAGCCCGCATTCAAGACGTTACAATGAGCAGTTCTTC
TRBJ2-7 | . | TRBV10-3 | TRBD1 | CANGQGAFNEQYF | TGTGCCAATGGACAGGGGGCATTTAACGAGCAGTACTTC
TRBJ2-1 | . | TRBV6-1 | TRBD2 | CASKVGGISYNEQFF | TGTGCCAGCAAGGTGGGAGGGATCTCCTACAATGAGCAGTTCTTC
TRBJ1-1 | . | TRBV2 | . | CASSFGDGKNTEAFF | TGTGCCAGCAGCTTCGGGGATGGTAAGAACACTGAAGCTTTCTTT
TRBJ2-3 | . | TRBV19 | TRBD1 | CASKLGTANTDTQYF | TGTGCCAGTAAGTTGGGGACAGCGAACACAGATACGCAGTATTTT
TRBJ2-1 | . | TRBV25-1 | TRBD1 | CASVGDRTNNEQFF | TGTGCCAGCGTGGGGGACAGGACGAACAATGAGCAGTTCTTC
TRBJ1-1 | . | TRBV19 | . | CASNKGNTEAFF | TGTGCCAGTAACAAGGGGAACACTGAAGCTTTCTTT
TRBJ2-7 | . | TRBV5-4 | TRBD2 | CASSFVAGGPEQYF | TGTGCCAGCAGCTTCGTAGCGGGAGGTCCCGAGCAGTACTTC
TRBJ2-7 | . | TRBV28 | . | CASATGYPYEQYF | TGTGCCAGCGCTACAGGCTACCCCTACGAGCAGTACTTC
TRBJ1-2 | . | TRBV27 | . | CASRGLEFGYTF | TGTGCCAGCAGGGGCCTAGAGTTTGGCTACACCTTC
TRBJ2-1 | . | TRBV19 | . | CASSIAPGEIPYNEQFF | TGTGCCAGTAGTATAGCCCCAGGGGAGATACCCTACAATGAGCAGTTCTTC
TRBJ2-7 | . | TRBV9 | TRBD1 | CASSVGAGGFEQYF | TGTGCCAGCAGCGTAGGGGCAGGGGGCTTCGAGCAGTACTTC
TRBJ1-2 | few | TRBV9 | . | CASSVGDSRPVGYTF | TGTGCCAGCAGCGTAGGTGACAGTCGACCGGTTGGCTACACCTTC
TRBJ1-1 | . | TRBV29-1 | TRBD1 | CSALGQGRWTEAFF | TGCAGCGCCCTAGGACAGGGGAGATGGACTGAAGCTTTCTTT
TRBJ2-2 | . | TRBV10-3 | . | CASRESDTGELFF | TGTGCCTCCAGGGAGAGCGACACCGGGGAGCTGTTTTTT
TRBJ2-3 | once | TRBV11-2 | . | CASSPRAEDTQYF | TGTGCCAGCTCCCCCCGGGCAGAAGATACGCAGTATTTT
TRBJ1-5 | . | TRBV7-2 | TRBD1 | CASSLDRGYQPQHF | TGTGCCAGCAGCTTAGACAGGGGCTATCAGCCCCAGCATTTT
TRBJ2-2 | . | TRBV10-3 | TRBD2 | CAITGLAGAGELFF | TGTGCCATCACAGGACTAGCGGGAGCCGGGGAGCTGTTTTTT
TRBJ2-7 | few | TRBV7-2 | TRBD2 | CASSLAGLAGGREQYF | TGTGCCAGCAGCTTAGCTGGACTAGCGGGAGGTAGGGAGCAGTACTTC
TRBJ1-1 | . | TRBV5-6 | . | CASSLPVGTEAFF | TGTGCCAGCAGCTTGCCAGTGGGTACTGAAGCTTTCTTT
TRBJ1-1 | . | TRBV10-3 | TRBD1 | CAISESLPGQGDSAEAFF | TGTGCCATCAGTGAGTCGCTTCCGGGACAGGGCGATTCGGCTGAAGCTTTCTTT
TRBJ2-3 | . | TRBV27 | . | CASSLLPPGMDTQYF | TGTGCCAGCAGTTTACTTCCGCCCGGGATGGATACGCAGTATTTT
TRBJ1-1 | . | TRBV18 | . | CASSPTNTEAFF | TGTGCCAGCTCACCAACGAACACTGAAGCTTTCTTT
TRBJ1-4 | . | TRBV14 | . | CASSRRGYAEKLFF | TGTGCCAGCAGCCGGCGGGGGTATGCTGAAAAACTGTTTTTT
TRBJ1-3 | few | TRBV18 | . | CASSPTGISSPSGNTIYF | TGTGCCAGCTCGCCAACAGGGATAAGTAGTCCCTCTGGAAACACCATATATTTT
TRBJ2-7 | . | TRBV11-2 | . | CASSLEYGTYEQYF | TGTGCCAGCAGCTTAGAGTACGGAACCTACGAGCAGTACTTC
TRBJ2-7 | . | TRBV11-3 | . | CASSLGPHTYEQYF | TGTGCCAGCAGCTTAGGGCCGCACACCTACGAGCAGTACTTC
TRBJ1-3 | . | TRBV6-5 | . | CASSDTYGITIYF | TGTGCCAGCAGTGACACTTATGGGATCACCATATATTTT
TRBJ1-4 | . | TRBV19 | TRBD1 | CASSVGQGRGNEKLFF | TGTGCCAGTAGTGTCGGACAGGGAAGGGGTAATGAAAAACTGTTTTTT
TRBJ2-2 | few | TRBV7-2 | . | CASSLVGGSGELFF | TGTGCCAGCAGCTTAGTGGGGGGATCCGGGGAGCTGTTTTTT
TRBJ1-1 | . | TRBV19 | TRBD1 | CASRTGTGGRAEAFF | TGTGCCAGTAGGACAGGGACAGGGGGCCGCGCTGAAGCTTTCTTT
TRBJ2-1 | . | TRBV7-9 | . | CASGSNRATLRNEQFF | TGTGCCAGCGGATCCAACAGGGCCACCCTAAGGAATGAGCAGTTCTTC
TRBJ1-2 | once | TRBV10-3 | . | CAISEEQGYGYTF | TGTGCCATCAGTGAAGAACAGGGATATGGCTACACCTTC
TRBJ2-5 | . | TRBV28 | TRBD2 | CASSWGGEETQYF | TGTGCCAGCTCCTGGGGGGGAGAAGAGACCCAGTACTTC
TRBJ1-4 | . | TRBV30 | . | CAWSGGSNEKLFF | TGTGCCTGGAGCGGGGGGTCTAATGAAAAACTGTTTTTT